This T cell receptor beta chain emerged from a study of T-cell memory formation after mild COVID-19. With constant-segment primers, 5'RACE yielded cDNA libraries of TCR alpha and TCR beta that carried sample barcodes and UMIs. TCRdb fed the 5' RACE reads into MiXCR, producing one record per CDR3 protein. The table lists 110,000 or so distinct CDR3 sequences, roughly a sixth of them singletons, with approximately 5.5% in the top ten. This clonotype came up once. The antigen is undetermined. General study results and limits: Day 15 to 85 contracting clones showed balanced CD4/CD8; day 15 to 37 expanders favored CD4+.

Germline lookup yields CDR1 SGHVS and CDR2 FNYEAQ. This CDR3 region has 13 residues. Trimming stripped 2 bases from V and 7 bases from J, with 9 bases between. The clonotype was recovered from a man between 18 and 35 years old who had mild COVID-19 (a few samples of this study predate the infection). Cell type and time point are not known. Sequencing input: PBMCs or a T cell subset sorted from them (not recorded which). The chain employs TRBV7-6 and TRBJ1-5; no clear D. The CDR3 here is CASSLQAGQPQHF. CDR3 nucleotide sequence: TGTGCCAGCAGCTTACAAGCCGGCCAGCCCCAGCATTTT.